These 2 T cell receptor beta chains share one sample of origin, sequenced in a study of regulatory T cells in long-lasting Graves disease. Arm-PCR with iRepertoire HTBI primers amplified the CDR3 regions for these TCR beta libraries. TCRdb passed the multiplex PCR reads through MiXCR, listing each CDR3 protein once. The profile shows 450,000 or so distinct CDR3 sequences, approximately 23% of them singletons. The time point here: persistent/refractory GD, antithyroid drugs over 5 years with positive TRAb. The authors made the TCR library using RNA they extracted from PBMCs. The sequencing used peripheral blood mononuclear cells (PBMCs), collected when the disease was refractory, from a patient treated with antithyroid drugs. Source of these receptors: a female donor with Graves disease.

Comments on this clonotype: A single base separates this from a much larger clone, so it may be a read error. The rearrangement joins TRBV6-1 to TRBJ1-1, with no clear D. Germline-derived CDR1 and CDR2 are MNHNS and SASEGT. Between the trimmed V and J ends, which lost 5 bases and 1 base, there was a span of 14 bases. The length of the CDR3 is 15 residues. The CDR3 here is CASSPVGVGNTEAFF. The CDR3, as DNA: TGTGCCAGCAGTCCTGTTGGTGTGGGGAACACTGAAGCTTTCTTT.

The chain uses TRBV20-1 and TRBJ2-7, with a possible D match to TRBD1 (6 bases). CDR3 size: 14 residues. CDR1 and CDR2 (germline): DFQATT, SNEGSKA (reference sequence). The V end was cut by 3 bases, the J end by 1 base, with 13 bases between. CDR3 sequence: CSARLRGGSYEQYF. The CDR3, as DNA: TGCAGTGCTAGGTTGCGAGGGGGATCCTACGAGCAGTACTTC.